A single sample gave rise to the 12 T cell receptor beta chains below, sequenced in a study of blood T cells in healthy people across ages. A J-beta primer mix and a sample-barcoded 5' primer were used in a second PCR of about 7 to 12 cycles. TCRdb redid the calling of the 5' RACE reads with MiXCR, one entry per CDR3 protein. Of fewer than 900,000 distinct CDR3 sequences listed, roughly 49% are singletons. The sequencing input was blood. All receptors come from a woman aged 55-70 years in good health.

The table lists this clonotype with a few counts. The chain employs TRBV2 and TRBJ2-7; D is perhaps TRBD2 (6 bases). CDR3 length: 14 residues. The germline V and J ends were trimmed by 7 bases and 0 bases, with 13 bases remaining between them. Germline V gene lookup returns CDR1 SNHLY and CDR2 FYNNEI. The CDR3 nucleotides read TGTGCCAGCAATCCGGGACTCGGCTCCTACGAGCAGTACTTC. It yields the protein CASNPGLGSYEQYF.

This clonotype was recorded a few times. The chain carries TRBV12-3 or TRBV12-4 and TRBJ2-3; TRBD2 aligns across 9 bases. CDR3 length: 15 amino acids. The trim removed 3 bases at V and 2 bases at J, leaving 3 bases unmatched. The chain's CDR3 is CASSFLAGVTDTQYF. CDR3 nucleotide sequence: TGTGCCAGCAGTTTCTTAGCGGGAGTCACAGATACGCAGTATTTT.

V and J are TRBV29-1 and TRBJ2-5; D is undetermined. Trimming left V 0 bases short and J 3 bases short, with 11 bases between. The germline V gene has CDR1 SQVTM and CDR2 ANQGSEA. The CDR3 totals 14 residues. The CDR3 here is CSVEDLRSEETQYF. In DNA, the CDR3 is TGCAGCGTTGAAGATCTTCGCAGTGAAGAGACCCAGTACTTC.

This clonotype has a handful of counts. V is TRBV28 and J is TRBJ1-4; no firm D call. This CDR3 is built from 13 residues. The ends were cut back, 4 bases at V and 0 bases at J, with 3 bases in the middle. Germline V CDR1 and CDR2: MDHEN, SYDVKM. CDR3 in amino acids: CASSSTTNEKLFF. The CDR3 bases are TGTGCCAGCAGTTCGACAACTAATGAAAAACTGTTTTTT.

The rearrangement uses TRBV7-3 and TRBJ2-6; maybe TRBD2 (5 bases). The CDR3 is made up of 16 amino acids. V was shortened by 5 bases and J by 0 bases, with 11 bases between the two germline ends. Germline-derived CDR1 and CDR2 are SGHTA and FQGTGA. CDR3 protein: CASSPRTCSGANVLTF. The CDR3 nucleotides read TGTGCCAGCAGCCCCAGGACTTGCTCTGGGGCCAACGTCCTGACTTTC.

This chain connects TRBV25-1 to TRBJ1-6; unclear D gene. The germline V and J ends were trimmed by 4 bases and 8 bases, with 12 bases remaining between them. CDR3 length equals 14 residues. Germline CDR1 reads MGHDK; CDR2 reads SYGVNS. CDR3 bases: TGTGCCAGCAGTGGACCCAGGTGGGATTCACCCCTCCACTTT. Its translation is CASSGPRWDSPLHF.

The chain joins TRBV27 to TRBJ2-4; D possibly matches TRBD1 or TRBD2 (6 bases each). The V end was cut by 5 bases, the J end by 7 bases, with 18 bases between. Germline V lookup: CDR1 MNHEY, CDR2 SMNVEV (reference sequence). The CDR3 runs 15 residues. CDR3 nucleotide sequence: TGTGCCAGCAGTAAACAACAGGGTCGGGGGAACATTCAGTACTTC. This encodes CASSKQQGRGNIQYF.

The CDR3 here is CASSPRDRVGEQYF. The CDR3 DNA follows: TGTGCCAGCAGCCCGAGGGACAGGGTTGGCGAGCAGTACTTC. The V call is TRBV9, the J call TRBJ2-7; 9 bases fit TRBD1. Germline V gene lookup returns CDR1 SGDLS and CDR2 YYNGEE. The CDR3 runs 14 residues. V lost 4 bases to trimming and J lost 6 bases; unmatched junction nucleotides: 8.

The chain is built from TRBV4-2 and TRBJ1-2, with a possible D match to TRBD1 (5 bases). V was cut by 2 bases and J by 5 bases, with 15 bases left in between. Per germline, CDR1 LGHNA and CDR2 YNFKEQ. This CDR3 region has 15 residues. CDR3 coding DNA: TGTGCCAGCAGCCAACACGTGGATAGGGGATATGGCTACACCTTC. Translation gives CASSQHVDRGYGYTF.

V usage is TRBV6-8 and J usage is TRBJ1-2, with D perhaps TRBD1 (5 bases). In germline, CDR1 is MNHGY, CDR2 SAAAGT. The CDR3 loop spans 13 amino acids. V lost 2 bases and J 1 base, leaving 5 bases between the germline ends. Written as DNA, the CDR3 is TGTGCCAGCAGTTACGACAGTAACTATGGCTACACCTTC. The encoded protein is CASSYDSNYGYTF.

CDR3 residues: CASSETTGGVYGYTF. CDR3 in DNA: TGTGCCAGCAGTGAAACGACCGGGGGCGTCTATGGCTACACCTTC. V usage is TRBV6-1 and J usage is TRBJ1-2, with D possibly being TRBD1 (6 bases). The V end was cut by 2 bases, the J end by 4 bases, with 14 bases between. The length of the CDR3 is 15 residues. CDR1 is MNHNS and CDR2 is SASEGT in the germline V gene.

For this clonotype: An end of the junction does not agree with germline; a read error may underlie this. This chain's CDR3 is CSFPGGKQPQHF. CDR3 nucleotides: TGCAGCTTCCCAGGGGGCAAACAGCCCCAGCATTTT. The chain is built from TRBV29-1 and TRBJ1-5; 8 positions agree with TRBD1. Per the germline V gene, CDR1 is SQVTM and CDR2 is ANQGSEA. CDR3 length: 12 amino acids.